Listed below are T cell receptor beta chains from one sample, sequenced in a study of tumor and adjacent non-tumor tissue in lung cancer. TCRdb independently ran MiXCR on the multiplex PCR reads; one entry per CDR3 protein. The table lists 65,000 to 75,000 distinct CDR3 sequences, around 82% of them singletons. Material for sequencing was distant non-tumor lung tissue. The receptors shown here come from a man aged 55 to 70 with non-small cell lung cancer. Each CDR3 is given with its conserved first and last residue.

cdr3_aa	v_call	j_call
CAGSFTGTSGRGQEQFF	TRBV6-1	TRBJ2-1
CASSLTRQNTDKQYF	TRBV13	TRBJ2-3
CASKISGQGLRQPQHF	TRBV28	TRBJ1-5
CASSTPGQVTYEQYF	TRBV6-2/TRBV6-3	TRBJ2-7
CASSYAGGIGVLFF	TRBV11-1	TRBJ2-2
CASSLTGGPDTQYF	TRBV5-1	TRBJ2-3
CSARDTGGYEQYF	TRBV20-1	TRBJ2-7
CATSRGANGLHETQYF	TRBV15	TRBJ2-5
CSASGVREGIEAFF	TRBV20-1	TRBJ1-1
CSAQRGAGNTDTQYF	TRBV29-1	TRBJ2-3
CASSLVRSRSNVLTF	TRBV5-4	TRBJ2-6
CIARDRAKASHEQYF	TRBV29-1	TRBJ2-7
CASSLSSGVAGSNEQFF	TRBV7-3	TRBJ2-1
CASSSGLEYTEAFF	TRBV5-1	TRBJ1-1
CASNLGGNTETFF	TRBV11-3	TRBJ1-1
CASNLETRDHEQYF	TRBV5-1	TRBJ2-7
CSVDQGGSYGQYF	TRBV29-1	TRBJ2-7
CSVREGQAVPEAFF	TRBV20-1	TRBJ1-1
CANNYGTGGYNEQFF	TRBV6-6	TRBJ2-1
CASCYNSGTVEMFF	TRBV11-1	TRBJ2-2
CASSPRDRGPKPFF	TRBV6-2/TRBV6-3	TRBJ1-4
CSAAGLAGGSTDTQYF	TRBV20-1	TRBJ2-3
CAGSLRHGNGTPLHF	TRBV5-6	TRBJ1-6
CANSRQGSYNNQFF	TRBV6-2/TRBV6-3	TRBJ2-1
CASNSFSTGLRTEAFF	TRBV5-6	TRBJ1-1
CASSLHWGSEQYF	TRBV5-1	TRBJ2-7
CASSCSRREKAEQYF	TRBV6-5	TRBJ2-7
CASSESAGNYGYTF	TRBV2	TRBJ1-2
CSARSRRPLDRAVSYEQYF	TRBV20-1	TRBJ2-7
CATSDQTTDSGANVLTF	TRBV24-1	TRBJ2-6
CSAGDRAKAGYEQYF	TRBV29-1	TRBJ2-7
CASSDTSGTDTQYF	TRBV6-4	TRBJ2-3
CSIHGENYEQYF	TRBV29-1	TRBJ2-7
CAISYTTGTGELFF	TRBV11-1	TRBJ2-2
CGVRQGWGMNTEAFF	TRBV29-1	TRBJ1-1
CSATRGGQGSHDQYF	TRBV29-1	TRBJ2-7
CASGYSTMAWWSSPLHF	TRBV6-2/TRBV6-3	TRBJ1-6
CNARDMGLAATYEQYF	TRBV20-1	TRBJ2-7
CCATRGGHGSHEQYF	TRBV29-1	TRBJ2-7
CSVGTGPRGTQCF	TRBV29-1	TRBJ2-5
CSAGAGYSYNEQFF	TRBV20-1	TRBJ2-1
CANSNRDRGRVRTGEVFF	TRBV6-1	TRBJ2-2
CASSFLSGQGFFEQYF	TRBV5-6	TRBJ2-7
CASRIGTSSGDEQYF	TRBV5-1	TRBJ2-7
CPSSEVRSVNTEAFF	TRBV6-1	TRBJ1-1
CASSETSGTADGYTF	TRBV5-1	TRBJ1-2
CSVETSVQETQYF	TRBV29-1	TRBJ2-5
CASSGEGEATNIQYF	TRBV10-2	TRBJ2-4